This T cell receptor (beta chain) is from a study of immune characterization of retroperitoneal liposarcoma. TCRdb processed the PCR reads anew with MiXCR; each CDR3 protein has one entry. The table lists some 11,000 distinct CDR3 sequences, about 46% of them singletons. The CDR3 is made up of 16 amino acids. The V and J ends lost 0 bases and 7 bases, in that order; junction bases with no gene match: 10. From germline, CDR1 is MRHNA and CDR2 SNTAGT. The sequence was collected from a female donor with retroperitoneal liposarcoma. The sample consisted of tumor tissue. This rearrangement joins TRBV6-4 to TRBJ2-7; 9 positions match TRBD2. This chain's CDR3 is CASSDSAGSGSNEQYF. The CDR3 DNA sequence: TGTGCCAGCAGTGACTCGGCGGGTAGCGGGAGCAATGAGCAGTACTTC.